This entry describes one T cell receptor (beta chain). The sample belongs to a study of OX40 agonist ivuxolimab in advanced cancers. Study background: Having had anti-PD-1, anti-PD-L1 or anti-CTLA-4 therapy before was allowed, and approximately 40% had some.

CDR3 size: 15 residues. Trimming took off 6 bases at V and 0 bases at J, with 12 bases between the two ends. Germline V gives CDR1 ENHRY, CDR2 SYGVKD. This table comes from immunoSEQ multiplex PCR, and its TCRdb copy is limited to in-frame clones, with some not included. The sample lists 35,000 to 40,000 clones; around 86% were seen once. The TCR was taken from an adult with an advanced solid tumor such as melanoma, head and neck, liver or kidney cancer. This material consisted of CD4+ or CD8+ T cells sorted from blood, taken in a trial of the OX40 agonist ivuxolimab. The rearrangement uses TRBV10-3 and TRBJ2-1; D gene unclear. CDR3 amino acids: CAIRETRSSYNEQFF. DNA for the CDR3: TGTGCCATCAGGGAGACTCGAAGCTCCTACAATGAGCAGTTCTTC.